Below are 8 T cell receptor beta chains sequenced from a single sample in a study of cytomegalovirus exposure and HLA in healthy donors. The PCR employed 60 Vbeta primers together with 13 Jbeta primers. Measured with immunoSEQ multiplex PCR; TCRdb has only the in-frame clones, and not every one. The data contain about 120,000 clones, under 80% of them singletons. Sequencing was carried out using PBMCs. Source of these receptors: a woman aged 45-65 years in good health and CMV-seropositive.

The rearrangement joins TRBV5-1 to TRBJ1-6; D is undetermined. The ends were cut back, 1 base at V and 7 bases at J, with 9 bases in the middle. Germline loops: CDR1 SGHRS, CDR2 YFSETQ. The length of the CDR3 is 14 residues. The DNA of the CDR3 is TGCGCCAGCAGCTTGTTAACCGGGAATTCACCCCTCCACTTT. This sequence encodes CASSLLTGNSPLHF. The full variable domain, with the rest looked up from reference TRBV5-1 and TRBJ1-6, is KAGVTQTPRYLIKTRGQQVTLSCSPISGHRSVSWYQQTPGQGLQFLFEYFSETQRNKGNFPGRFSGRQFSNSRSEMNVSTLELGDSALYLCASSLLTGNSPLHFGNGTRLTVT.

This clone appeared a few times. The chain combines TRBV25-1 with TRBJ1-1, with a tentative D call TRBD1 (5 bases). V gave up 7 bases and J gave up 4 bases, with 10 bases separating them. The CDR3 covers 12 residues. Germline lookup yields CDR1 MGHDK and CDR2 SYGVNS. CDR3 protein: CASKGQGTEAFF. The DNA of the CDR3 is TGTGCCAGCAAGGGTCAGGGCACTGAAGCTTTCTTT.

V and J are TRBV18 and TRBJ2-5; 8 nucleotides align to TRBD1. The CDR3 has 15 residues. CDR1 and CDR2 (germline): KGHSH, LQKENI. With 4 bases clipped from V and 3 bases from J, the junction kept 7 bases outside the gene matches. DNA of the CDR3: TGTGCCAGCTCACACCTCGGACAGGGCGAAGAGACCCAGTACTTC. Translating it yields CASSHLGQGEETQYF.

The rearrangement uses TRBV11-2 and TRBJ1-3; 7 bases line up with TRBD1. V lost 3 bases, J lost 3 bases, and 5 bases stayed unmatched. Germline CDR1 and CDR2: SGHAT and FQNNGV. The CDR3 contains 15 residues. The CDR3 reads CASSFSRGVGNTIYF. Here the CDR3 DNA reads TGTGCCAGCAGCTTCAGCAGGGGGGTTGGAAACACCATATATTTT.

The chain couples TRBV7-8 to TRBJ2-5; 7 bases match TRBD1. Trimming removed 5 bases from V and 1 base from J; junction bases left unmatched: 10. CDR1 and CDR2 from the germline V gene are SGHVS and FQNEAQ. There are 16 residues in the CDR3. Here the CDR3 DNA reads TGTGCCAGCAGCCCCCAATGGCAGGGGGTCCAAGAGACCCAGTACTTC. This gives the protein CASSPQWQGVQETQYF.

The chain links TRBV5-1 to TRBJ1-2; 8 positions match TRBD1. This CDR3 spans 12 amino acids. Germline assignment: CDR1 SGHRS and CDR2 YFSETQ. J lost 8 bases, V lost 8 bases, and 8 bases had no gene match. CDR3 residues: CASRAQGDGYTF. The CDR3 coding sequence is TGCGCCAGTAGGGCACAGGGGGACGGCTACACCTTC.

CDR3 in DNA: TGTGCCAGCAGTCTCGACAGGGAGAACACTGAAGCTTTCTTT. Translating gives CASSLDRENTEAFF. The chain recombines TRBV2 with TRBJ1-1; TRBD1 agrees at 7 bases. This CDR3 spans 14 amino acids. Germline V CDR1 and CDR2: SNHLY, FYNNEI. V was clipped by 5 bases and J by 1 base; unmatched bases: 4.

V is TRBV28 and J is TRBJ1-1; the D is unclear. V dropped 3 bases and J dropped 4 bases, with 6 bases sitting between them. This CDR3 has 12 amino acids. Germline V gene sequence: CDR1 MDHEN, CDR2 SYDVKM. The CDR3 reads CASSFQVTEAFF. The CDR3 DNA reads TGTGCCAGCAGTTTCCAGGTCACTGAAGCTTTCTTT.